The rows below give T cell receptor beta chains drawn from one sample of a study of blood T cells in healthy people across ages. From the 5' RACE reads, TCRdb called clonotypes with MiXCR, one entry per CDR3 protein. The sample includes roughly 680,000 distinct CDR3 sequences, under 25% of them seen just once. Source material: blood. Receptors originate from a man aged 70-80 years in good health. CDR3s include the opening cysteine and the closing phenylalanine or tryptophan. The D gene is left open where the match is weak. Rows give clone size only sometimes, using once, few, many, or a class for an expanded clone.

v_gene: TRBV18
abundance: many
d_gene: TRBD2
j_gene: TRBJ2-5
CDR3aa: CASSPGLGQETQYF
CDR3nt: TGTGCCAGCTCACCGGGACTAGGCCAAGAGACCCAGTACTTC

v_gene: TRBV15
abundance: -
d_gene: -
j_gene: TRBJ2-3
CDR3aa: CATSRDGQGGDTQYF
CDR3nt: TGTGCCACCAGCAGAGATGGGCAGGGGGGGGATACGCAGTATTTT

v_gene: TRBV12-3/TRBV12-4
abundance: -
d_gene: TRBD2
j_gene: TRBJ2-1
CDR3aa: CASRIRLAGNNEQFF
CDR3nt: TGTGCCAGCAGGATTCGACTAGCGGGAAACAATGAGCAGTTCTTC

v_gene: TRBV2
abundance: -
d_gene: TRBD1
j_gene: TRBJ1-1
CDR3aa: CASSVGQGWTEAFF
CDR3nt: TGTGCCAGCAGTGTTGGACAGGGTTGGACTGAAGCTTTCTTT

v_gene: TRBV27
abundance: few
d_gene: -
j_gene: TRBJ2-7
CDR3aa: CASSLFTGILYEQYF
CDR3nt: TGTGCCAGCAGTTTATTCACAGGCATACTCTACGAGCAGTACTTC

v_gene: TRBV7-6
abundance: -
d_gene: -
j_gene: TRBJ1-4
CDR3aa: CASTRGYNEKLFF
CDR3nt: TGTGCCAGCACGAGGGGGTATAATGAAAAACTGTTTTTT

v_gene: TRBV18
abundance: -
d_gene: TRBD1
j_gene: TRBJ1-2
CDR3aa: CASSRRQGAGYTF
CDR3nt: TGTGCCAGCTCACGTCGACAGGGGGCTGGCTACACCTTC

v_gene: TRBV13
abundance: -
d_gene: -
j_gene: TRBJ2-7
CDR3aa: CASSFRGSKYEQYF
CDR3nt: TGTGCCAGCAGCTTCAGAGGGAGTAAATACGAGCAGTACTTC

v_gene: TRBV29-1
abundance: few
d_gene: TRBD1
j_gene: TRBJ1-2
CDR3aa: CSVDRDRVGYGYTF
CDR3nt: TGCAGCGTTGATCGCGACAGGGTGGGCTATGGCTACACCTTC

v_gene: TRBV30
abundance: -
d_gene: -
j_gene: TRBJ2-2
CDR3aa: CAWSGGPGELFF
CDR3nt: TGTGCCTGGAGTGGGGGTCCCGGGGAGCTGTTTTTT

v_gene: TRBV10-3
abundance: -
d_gene: -
j_gene: TRBJ1-6
CDR3aa: CAIRESGATNSPLHF
CDR3nt: TGTGCCATCAGGGAATCCGGGGCCACAAATTCACCCCTCCACTTT

v_gene: TRBV7-2
abundance: -
d_gene: -
j_gene: TRBJ2-5
CDR3aa: CASSFERQETQYF
CDR3nt: TGTGCCAGCAGCTTCGAAAGGCAAGAGACCCAGTACTTC

v_gene: TRBV9
abundance: few
d_gene: -
j_gene: TRBJ2-3
CDR3aa: CASSSPITDSFSTDTQYF
CDR3nt: TGTGCCAGCAGCTCCCCCATCACGGACAGTTTTAGCACAGATACGCAGTATTTT

v_gene: TRBV5-6
abundance: -
d_gene: -
j_gene: TRBJ2-5
CDR3aa: CASSLAWGALETQYF
CDR3nt: TGTGCCAGCAGCTTAGCGTGGGGGGCTTTGGAGACCCAGTATTTC

v_gene: TRBV6-6
abundance: -
d_gene: -
j_gene: TRBJ2-7
CDR3aa: CASSHWGDVAYEQYF
CDR3nt: TGTGCCAGCAGCCACTGGGGGGACGTCGCCTACGAGCAGTACTTC

v_gene: TRBV28
abundance: -
d_gene: TRBD1
j_gene: TRBJ2-7
CDR3aa: CASRITGTGSYEQYF
CDR3nt: TGTGCCAGTCGAATAACCGGGACAGGCTCCTACGAGCAGTACTTC

v_gene: TRBV7-9
abundance: few
d_gene: -
j_gene: TRBJ1-1
CDR3aa: CASSPSDSSEAFF
CDR3nt: TGTGCCAGCAGCCCATCTGATAGTTCGGAAGCTTTCTTT

v_gene: TRBV7-2
abundance: few
d_gene: TRBD2
j_gene: TRBJ2-5
CDR3aa: CASSLVIAGGPRETQYF
CDR3nt: TGTGCCAGCAGCTTAGTAATAGCGGGAGGGCCGCGAGAGACCCAGTACTTC

v_gene: TRBV27
abundance: few
d_gene: -
j_gene: TRBJ2-7
CDR3aa: CAPPSTGCHEQYF
CDR3nt: TGTGCCCCCCCCAGCACTGGTTGTCACGAGCAGTACTTC